This TCR beta chain was obtained from a study of T cell repertoires in cytomegalovirus infection. Study at large: Indications came from public TCR beta signatures; they pointed to CMV infection and to a matching HLA type. The study, taken as a whole, reports: Pooled public TCR beta family frequency picked out CMV carriers with the relevant HLA. The response measured ex vivo was dominated by TCR beta clonotypes (HLA-C-restricted and CMV-specific).

TCRdb re-analysed the reads in MiXCR, keeping a single row per CDR3 protein. The sample contains approximately 500,000 distinct CDR3 sequences, about 17% of which appear only once. On this clonotype itself: Its target is unknown.

Source material: CD8+ T cells from PBMCs. The clonotype comes from a human donor in good health (CMV status not recorded). Some clones in this sample may be carry-over from other donors' samples.

DNA for the CDR3: TGTGCCAGCAGCCCCACTAGCGGGAGGGCCACAGATACGCAGTATTTT. It specifies CASSPTSGRATDTQYF. The J gene is TRBJ2-3, the V gene TRBV5-6, with 13 nucleotides matching TRBD2. The germline gives CDR1 SGHDT, CDR2 YYEEEE. J gave up 2 bases and V 4 bases, and 4 bases lay outside the gene matches. CDR3 length: 16 residues. The whole variable domain, filled in from reference TRBV5-6 and TRBJ2-3, reads DAGVTQSPTHLIKTRGQQVTLRCSPKSGHDTVSWYQQALGQGPQFIFQYYEEEERQRGNFPDRFSGHQFPNYSSELNVNALLLGDSALYLCASSPTSGRATDTQYFGPGTRLTVL.